This T cell receptor (beta chain) was observed in a study of identical twins. The germline V gene has CDR1 SEHNR and CDR2 FQNEAQ (reference sequence). The ends were cut back, 6 bases at V and 4 bases at J, with 13 bases in the middle. The CDR3 length is 14 residues. Each CDR3 protein gets one entry after TCRdb re-called the 5' RACE reads with MiXCR. The sample lists 650,000 to 800,000 distinct CDR3 sequences; approximately 9% were seen once. Findings and caveats of the study: Potential partial confounding of zero-insertion analyses by invariant MAIT and iNKT cells was noted. In cord blood, abundant beta clonotypes had fewer insertions; memory showed no trend.

As to this clonotype: What it binds is not known.

This same sample was also part of a study on yellow fever vaccine responses in identical twins.

The specimen was PBMCs. This chain joins TRBV7-9 and TRBJ2-1; a weak D match, TRBD1 (8 bases). The sequence was obtained from a woman aged 18-29 years in good health. DNA of the CDR3: TGTGCCAGCAGTGAACAGGGGGGGTACAATGAGCAGTTCTTC. It codes for CASSEQGGYNEQFF.